The present entry profiles one T cell receptor beta chain with its context. The data stem from a study of cytomegalovirus exposure and HLA in healthy donors. As for the study in general: A subsequent analysis reported that the 120 validation repertoires were produced on the same platform that had also been used for the 666 first-cohort repertoires.

Libraries were prepared by immunoSEQ multiplex PCR; TCRdb keeps only in-frame clonotypes and omits some of them. The sample lists approximately 82,000 clones, about 92% occurring once. Sequenced material: PBMCs. This sequence originates from a man younger than 35 in good health and CMV-seronegative.

CDR3 sequence reads: CASSPRDRGIGEQFF. DNA for the CDR3: TGTGCCAGCAGTCCGAGGGACAGGGGGATTGGTGAGCAGTTCTTC. V gene TRBV6-5 combines with J gene TRBJ2-1; 11 bases are a match to TRBD1. J gave up 9 bases and V 5 bases, and 9 bases lay outside the gene matches. Germline values: CDR1 MNHEY, CDR2 SVGAGI. The CDR3 length is 15 residues.